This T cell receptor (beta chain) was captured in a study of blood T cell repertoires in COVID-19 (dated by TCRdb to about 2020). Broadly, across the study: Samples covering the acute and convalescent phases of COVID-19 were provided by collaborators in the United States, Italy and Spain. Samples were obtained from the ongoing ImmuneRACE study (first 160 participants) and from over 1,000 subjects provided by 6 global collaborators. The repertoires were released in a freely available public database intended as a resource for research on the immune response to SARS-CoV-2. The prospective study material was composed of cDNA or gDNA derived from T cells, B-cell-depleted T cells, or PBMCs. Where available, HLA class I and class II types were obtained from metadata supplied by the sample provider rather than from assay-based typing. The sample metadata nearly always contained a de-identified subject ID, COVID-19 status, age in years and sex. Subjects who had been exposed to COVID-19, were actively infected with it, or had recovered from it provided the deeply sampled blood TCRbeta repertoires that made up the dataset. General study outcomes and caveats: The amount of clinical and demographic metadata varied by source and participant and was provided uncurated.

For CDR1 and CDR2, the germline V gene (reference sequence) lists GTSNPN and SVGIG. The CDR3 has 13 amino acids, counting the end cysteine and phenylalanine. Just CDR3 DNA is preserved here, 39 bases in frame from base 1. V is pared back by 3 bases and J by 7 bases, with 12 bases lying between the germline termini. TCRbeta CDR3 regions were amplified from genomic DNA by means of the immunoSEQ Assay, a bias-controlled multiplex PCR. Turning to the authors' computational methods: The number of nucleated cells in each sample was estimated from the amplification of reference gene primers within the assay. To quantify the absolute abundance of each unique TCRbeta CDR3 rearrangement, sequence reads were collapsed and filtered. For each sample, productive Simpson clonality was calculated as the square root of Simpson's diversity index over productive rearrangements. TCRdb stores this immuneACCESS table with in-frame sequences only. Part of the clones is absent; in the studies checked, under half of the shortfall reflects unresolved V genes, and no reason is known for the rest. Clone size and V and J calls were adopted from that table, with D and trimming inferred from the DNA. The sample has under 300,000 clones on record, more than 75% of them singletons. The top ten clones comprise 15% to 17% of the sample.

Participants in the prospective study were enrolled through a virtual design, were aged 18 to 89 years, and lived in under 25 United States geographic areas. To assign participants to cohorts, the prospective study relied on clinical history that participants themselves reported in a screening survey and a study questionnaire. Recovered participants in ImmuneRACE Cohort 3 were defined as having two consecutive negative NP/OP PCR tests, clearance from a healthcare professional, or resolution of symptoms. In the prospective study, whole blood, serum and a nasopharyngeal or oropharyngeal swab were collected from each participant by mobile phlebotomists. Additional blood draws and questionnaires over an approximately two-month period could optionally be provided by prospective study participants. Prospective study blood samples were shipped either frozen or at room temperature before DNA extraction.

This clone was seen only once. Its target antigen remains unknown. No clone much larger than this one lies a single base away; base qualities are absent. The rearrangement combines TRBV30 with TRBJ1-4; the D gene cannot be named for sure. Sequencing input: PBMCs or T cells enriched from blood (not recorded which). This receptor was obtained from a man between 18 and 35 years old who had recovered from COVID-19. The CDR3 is CAWRSLSSEKLFF. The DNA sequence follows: TGTGCCTGGAGGAGTTTGTCGAGTGAAAAACTGTTTTTT.